This entry lists 6 T cell receptor beta chains sequenced from one sample in a study of blood T cells in healthy people across ages. With a J-beta primer mix and a sample-barcoded 5' primer, a second PCR ran roughly 7 to 11 cycles. TCRdb reanalysed the 5' RACE reads using MiXCR and keeps one entry per CDR3 protein. This sample has more than 650,000 distinct CDR3 sequences, with about 20% found just once. Sequencing used blood. The receptors here all came from a man aged 65 to 79 in good health.

This clonotype was picked up a small number of times. This sequence joins TRBV20-1 and TRBJ2-1, with 7 positions matching TRBD2. The CDR3 consists of 15 residues. The trim removed 6 bases at V and 4 bases at J, leaving 12 bases unmatched. The germline CDR1 and CDR2 sequences are DFQATT and SNEGSKA (reference sequence). The CDR3 bases are TGCAGTGCGAAAGAACTCGGGACTACATACAATGAGCAGTTCTTC. As protein: CSAKELGTTYNEQFF.

This clonotype has at least ten counts. The gene calls are TRBV7-9 and TRBJ1-4, with a weak D call TRBD1 (6 bases). This CDR3 is built from 13 residues. Deletions cut 6 bases from V and 3 bases from J, with 8 bases between. CDR1 is SEHNR and CDR2 is FQNEAQ in the germline V gene (reference sequence). The CDR3 DNA follows: TGTGCCAGCAGTCAGGGGCCTAATGAAAAACTGTTTTTT. This gives the protein CASSQGPNEKLFF.

The chain links TRBV19 to TRBJ1-5, with a possible D match to TRBD1 (6 bases). This CDR3 spans 14 amino acids. V lost 10 bases and J lost 6, with 19 bases in between. Germline CDR1 LNHDA, CDR2 SQIVND (reference sequence). Here the CDR3 DNA reads TGTGCCACCTCGAACACAGGGACGGCTCAGCCCCAGCATTTT. Protein product: CATSNTGTAQPQHF.

This clonotype has only a few counts. The chain recombines TRBV12-3 or TRBV12-4 with TRBJ1-5, with D unclear. Deletions cut 5 bases from V and 0 bases from J, with 11 bases between. This CDR3 spans 15 amino acids. For the CDR3, the DNA is TGTGCCAGCAGTCCCCGGGATTATAGCAATCAGCCCCAGCATTTT. The encoded protein is CASSPRDYSNQPQHF.

This clonotype was found a few times. With a much larger clone just one base away, this may be a read error. The chain has TRBV7-9 and TRBJ2-7; D unresolved. The CDR3 is 12 residues long. Germline CDR1 reads SEHNR; CDR2 reads FQNEAQ (reference sequence). The CDR3 is CACSSTTYEQYF. The CDR3 DNA sequence: TGTGCCTGCAGCTCTACAACCTACGAGCAGTACTTC. The full variable domain, its missing parts supplied by reference TRBV7-9 and TRBJ2-7, is DTGVSQNPRHKITKRGQNVTFRCDPISEHNRLYWYRQTLGQGPEFLTYFQNEAQLEKSRLLSDRFSAERPKGSFSTLEIQRTEQGDSAMYLCACSSTTYEQYFGPGTRLTVT.

The genes are TRBV6-1 and TRBJ2-5, with TRBD2 matching 12 bases. CDR1 is MNHNS and CDR2 is SASEGT in the germline V gene. V gave up 5 bases and J gave up 0 bases; unmatched junction bases: 4. The CDR3 is 16 residues long. CDR3: CASSRTSGIYQETQYF. Written as DNA, the CDR3 is TGTGCCAGCAGTCGGACTAGCGGGATCTACCAAGAGACCCAGTACTTC.